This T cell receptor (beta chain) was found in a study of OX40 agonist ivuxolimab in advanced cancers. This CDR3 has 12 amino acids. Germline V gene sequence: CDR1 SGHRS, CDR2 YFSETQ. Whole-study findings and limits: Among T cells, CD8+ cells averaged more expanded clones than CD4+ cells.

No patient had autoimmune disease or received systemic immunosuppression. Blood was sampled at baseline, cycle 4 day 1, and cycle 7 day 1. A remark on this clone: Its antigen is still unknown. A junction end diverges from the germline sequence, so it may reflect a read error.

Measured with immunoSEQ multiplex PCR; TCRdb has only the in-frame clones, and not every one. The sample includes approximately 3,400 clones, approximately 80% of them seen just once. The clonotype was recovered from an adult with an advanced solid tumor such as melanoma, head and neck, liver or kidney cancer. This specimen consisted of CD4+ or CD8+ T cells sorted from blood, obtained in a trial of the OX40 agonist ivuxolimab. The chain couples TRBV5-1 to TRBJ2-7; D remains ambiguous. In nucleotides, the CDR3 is TGTGCCAGCAGCTTGGTCAGTGGCGAGCAGTACTTC. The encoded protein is CASSLVSGEQYF.